This T cell receptor (beta chain) was captured in a study of CD8 T cells in Susac syndrome. RNA amounts of about 0.5 to 1 ug underwent reverse transcription with random hexamers. TCR beta CDR3 was amplified by immunoSEQ covering 54 Vbeta and 13 Jbeta. In TCRdb, the immunoSEQ multiplex PCR reads were re-called with MiXCR into one record per CDR3 protein. The sample has 110,000 or so distinct CDR3 sequences; approximately 91% are singletons. CDR1 SEHNR and CDR2 FQNEAQ come from the germline V gene (reference sequence). V was shortened by 4 bases and J by 5 bases, with 18 bases between the two germline ends. The CDR3 has 16 amino acids. Controls were age- and sex-matched healthy donors.

The rearrangement uses TRBV7-9 and TRBJ2-1, with D possibly TRBD2 on 6 matching bases. This TCR came from a human donor in good health. The sequencing sample was made of CD4+ T cells from PBMCs. In DNA, the CDR3 is TGTGCCAGCAGCTCCCCCCGGGCGGGGTTAAACAATGAGCAGTTCTTC. This codes for CASSSPRAGLNNEQFF.